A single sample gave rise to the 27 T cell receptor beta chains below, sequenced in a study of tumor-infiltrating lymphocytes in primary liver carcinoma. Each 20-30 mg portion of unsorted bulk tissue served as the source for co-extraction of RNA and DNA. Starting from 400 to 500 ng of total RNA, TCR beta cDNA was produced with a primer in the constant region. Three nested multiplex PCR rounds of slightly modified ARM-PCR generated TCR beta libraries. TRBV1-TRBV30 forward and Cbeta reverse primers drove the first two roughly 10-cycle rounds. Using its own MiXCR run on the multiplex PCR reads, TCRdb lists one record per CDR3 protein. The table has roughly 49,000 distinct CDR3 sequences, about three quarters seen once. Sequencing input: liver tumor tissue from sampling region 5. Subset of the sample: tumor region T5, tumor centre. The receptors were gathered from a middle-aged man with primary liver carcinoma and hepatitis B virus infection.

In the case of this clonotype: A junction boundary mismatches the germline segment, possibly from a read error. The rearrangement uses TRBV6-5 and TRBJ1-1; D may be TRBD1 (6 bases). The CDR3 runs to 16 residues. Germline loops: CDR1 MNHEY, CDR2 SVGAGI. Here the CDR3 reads CAGSYTSTGLNTEASF. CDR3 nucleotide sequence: TGTGCCGGCAGTTATACTTCGACAGGTCTGAACACTGAAGCTTCCTTT.

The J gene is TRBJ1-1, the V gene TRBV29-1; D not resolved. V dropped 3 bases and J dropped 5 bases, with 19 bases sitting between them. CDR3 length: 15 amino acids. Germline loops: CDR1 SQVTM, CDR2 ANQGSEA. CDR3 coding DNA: TGCAGCGTTGACGATTTAGAGAGCCCTCCAACTGAAGCTTTCTTT. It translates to CSVDDLESPPTEAFF.

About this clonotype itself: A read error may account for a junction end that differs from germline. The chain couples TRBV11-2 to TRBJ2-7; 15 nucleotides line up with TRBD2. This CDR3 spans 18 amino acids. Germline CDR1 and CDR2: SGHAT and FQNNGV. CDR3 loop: CSSSLSVGLAGGRYVQYF. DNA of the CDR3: TGTTCCAGCAGCTTATCCGTTGGACTAGCGGGAGGGCGGTACGTGCAGTACTTC.

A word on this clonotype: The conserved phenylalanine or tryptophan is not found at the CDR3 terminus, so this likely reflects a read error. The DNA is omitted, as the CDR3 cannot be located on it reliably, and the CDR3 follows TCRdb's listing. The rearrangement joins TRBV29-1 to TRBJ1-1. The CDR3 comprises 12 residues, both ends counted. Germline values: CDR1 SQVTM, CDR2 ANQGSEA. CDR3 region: CSVGRQNTEALV.

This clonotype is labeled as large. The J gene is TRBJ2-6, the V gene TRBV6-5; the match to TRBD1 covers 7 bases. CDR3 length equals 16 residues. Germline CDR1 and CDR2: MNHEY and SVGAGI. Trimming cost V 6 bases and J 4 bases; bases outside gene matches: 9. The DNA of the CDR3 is TGTGCCAGCAGGGCAGGGGACAGATCCGGGGCCAACGTCCTGACTTTC. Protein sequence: CASRAGDRSGANVLTF.

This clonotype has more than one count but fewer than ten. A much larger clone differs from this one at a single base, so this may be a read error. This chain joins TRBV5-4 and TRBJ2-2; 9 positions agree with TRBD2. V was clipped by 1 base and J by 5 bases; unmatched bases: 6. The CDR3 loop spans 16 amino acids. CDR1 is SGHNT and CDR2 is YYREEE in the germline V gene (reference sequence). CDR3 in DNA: TGTGCCAGCAGCTTGCATCGTACTAGCGGGACCGGGGAGCTGTTTTTT. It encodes CASSLHRTSGTGELFF. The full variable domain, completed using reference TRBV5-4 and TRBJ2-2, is ETGVTQSPTHLIKTRGQQVTLRCSSQSGHNTVSWYQQALGQGPQFIFQYYREEENGRGNFPPRFSGLQFPNYSSELNVNALELDDSALYLCASSLHRTSGTGELFFGEGSRLTVL.

CDR3 protein: CASSLSVGLAGWGYKQYF. The CDR3, as DNA: TGTGCCAGCAGCCTATCCGTTGGACTAGCGGGATGGGGGTACAAGCAGTACTTC. This chain joins TRBV11-2 and TRBJ2-7; 12 bases agree with TRBD2. J gave up 8 bases and V 5 bases, and 19 bases lay outside the gene matches. Per germline, CDR1 SGHAT and CDR2 FQNNGV. This CDR3 region has 18 residues.

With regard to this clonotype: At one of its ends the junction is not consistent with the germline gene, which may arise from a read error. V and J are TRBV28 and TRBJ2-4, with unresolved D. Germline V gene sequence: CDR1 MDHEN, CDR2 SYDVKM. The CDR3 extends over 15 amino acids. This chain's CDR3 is CTSSPPGLARNIQYF. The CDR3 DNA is TGTACCAGCAGTCCTCCCGGGTTGGCCAGAAACATTCAGTACTTC.

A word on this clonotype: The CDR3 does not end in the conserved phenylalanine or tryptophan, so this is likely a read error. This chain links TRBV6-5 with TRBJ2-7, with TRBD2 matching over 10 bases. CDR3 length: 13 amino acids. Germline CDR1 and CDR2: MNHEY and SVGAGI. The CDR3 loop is CVARTSGSYEQYL. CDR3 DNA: TGTGTCGCGCGGACTAGCGGTTCCTACGAGCAGTACTTA.

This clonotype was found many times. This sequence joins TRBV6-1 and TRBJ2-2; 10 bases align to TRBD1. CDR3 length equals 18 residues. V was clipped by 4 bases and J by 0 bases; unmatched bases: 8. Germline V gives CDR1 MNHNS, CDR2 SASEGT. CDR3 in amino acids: CASSGGQGYATNTGELFF. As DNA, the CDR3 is TGTGCCAGCAGTGGGGGACAGGGGTACGCAACGAACACCGGGGAGCTGTTTTTT.

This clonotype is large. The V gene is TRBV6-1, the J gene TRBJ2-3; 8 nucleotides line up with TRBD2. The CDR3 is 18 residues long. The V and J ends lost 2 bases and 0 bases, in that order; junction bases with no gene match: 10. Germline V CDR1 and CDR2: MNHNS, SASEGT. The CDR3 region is CASSEPASGPYSTDTQYF. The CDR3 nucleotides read TGTGCCAGCAGTGAACCAGCTAGCGGGCCGTATAGCACAGATACGCAGTATTTT.

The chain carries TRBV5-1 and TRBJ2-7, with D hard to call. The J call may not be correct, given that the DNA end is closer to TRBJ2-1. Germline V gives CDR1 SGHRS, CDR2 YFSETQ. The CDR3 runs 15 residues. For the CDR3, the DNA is TGCGCCAGCAGCTTGCAGTCCGACAATGTCTACGAGCAGTTCTTC. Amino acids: CASSLQSDNVYEQFF.

The chain's CDR3 is CASNATGSSDTQYF. CDR3 DNA: TGTGCCAGCAATGCGACAGGGTCCTCAGATACGCAGTATTTT. The rearrangement joins TRBV6-1 to TRBJ2-3; TRBD1 aligns across 7 bases. The CDR3 runs 14 residues. Trimming cost V 7 bases and J 4 bases; bases outside gene matches: 8. Germline V gene sequence: CDR1 MNHNS, CDR2 SASEGT.

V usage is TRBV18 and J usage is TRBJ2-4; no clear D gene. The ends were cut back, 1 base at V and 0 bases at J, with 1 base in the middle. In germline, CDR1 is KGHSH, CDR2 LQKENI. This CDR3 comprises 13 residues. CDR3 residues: CASSPQAKNIQYF. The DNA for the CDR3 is TGTGCCAGCTCACCACAAGCCAAAAACATTCAGTACTTC.

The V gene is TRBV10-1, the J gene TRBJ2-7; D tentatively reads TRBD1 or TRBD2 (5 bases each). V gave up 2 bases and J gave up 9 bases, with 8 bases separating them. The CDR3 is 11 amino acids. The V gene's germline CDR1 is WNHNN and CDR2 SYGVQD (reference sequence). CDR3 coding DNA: TGCGCCAGCAGTGAGAAGGGGAGGCAGTACTTC. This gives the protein CASSEKGRQYF.

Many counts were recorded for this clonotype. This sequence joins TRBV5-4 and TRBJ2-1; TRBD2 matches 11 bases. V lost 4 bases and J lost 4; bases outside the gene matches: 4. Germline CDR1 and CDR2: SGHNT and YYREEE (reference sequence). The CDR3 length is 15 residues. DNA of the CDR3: TGTGCCAGCAGCATTAGCGGGAGGGCTTACAATGAGCAGTTCTTC. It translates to CASSISGRAYNEQFF.

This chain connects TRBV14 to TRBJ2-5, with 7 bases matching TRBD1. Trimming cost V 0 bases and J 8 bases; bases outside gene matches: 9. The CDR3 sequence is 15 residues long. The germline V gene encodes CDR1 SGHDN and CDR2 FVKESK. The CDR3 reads CASSQDAGHRGTQYF. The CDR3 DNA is TGTGCCAGCAGCCAAGACGCGGGTCACAGGGGTACCCAGTACTTC.

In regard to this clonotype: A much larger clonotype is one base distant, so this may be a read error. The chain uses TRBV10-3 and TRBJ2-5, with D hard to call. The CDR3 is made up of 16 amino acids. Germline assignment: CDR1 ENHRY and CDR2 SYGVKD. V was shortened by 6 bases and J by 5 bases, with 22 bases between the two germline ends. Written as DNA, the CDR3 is TGTGCCATCAGACCCACCTTGGGCCACCCAGTTGAGACCCAGTACTTC. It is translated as CAIRPTLGHPVETQYF.

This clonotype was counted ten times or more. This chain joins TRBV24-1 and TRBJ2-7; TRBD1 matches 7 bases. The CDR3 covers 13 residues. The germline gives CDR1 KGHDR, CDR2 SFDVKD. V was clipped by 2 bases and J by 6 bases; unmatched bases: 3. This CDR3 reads CATSDSDRREQYF. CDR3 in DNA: TGTGCCACCAGTGATTCGGACAGGCGCGAGCAGTACTTC.

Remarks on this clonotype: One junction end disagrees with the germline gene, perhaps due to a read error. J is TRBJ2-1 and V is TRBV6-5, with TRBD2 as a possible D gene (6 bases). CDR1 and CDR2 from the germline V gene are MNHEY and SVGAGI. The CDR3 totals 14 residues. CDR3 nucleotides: TGTGTCAGCAGTCCCCTAGCGAATTACAATGAGCAATTCTTC. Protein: CVSSPLANYNEQFF.

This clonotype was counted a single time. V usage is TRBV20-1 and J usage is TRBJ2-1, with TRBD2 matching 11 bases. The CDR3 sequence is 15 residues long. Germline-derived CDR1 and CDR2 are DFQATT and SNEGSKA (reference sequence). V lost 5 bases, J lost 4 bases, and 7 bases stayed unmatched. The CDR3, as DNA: TGCAGTGCTGGTACGCTAGCGGGGGGATACAATGAGCAGTTCTTC. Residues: CSAGTLAGGYNEQFF.

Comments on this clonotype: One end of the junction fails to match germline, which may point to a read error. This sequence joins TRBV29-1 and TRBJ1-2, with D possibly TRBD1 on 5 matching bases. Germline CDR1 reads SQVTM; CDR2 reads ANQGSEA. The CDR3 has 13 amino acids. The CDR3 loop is CSAADSKNYGYTF. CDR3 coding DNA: TGCAGCGCTGCTGACAGCAAAAACTATGGCTACACCTTT.

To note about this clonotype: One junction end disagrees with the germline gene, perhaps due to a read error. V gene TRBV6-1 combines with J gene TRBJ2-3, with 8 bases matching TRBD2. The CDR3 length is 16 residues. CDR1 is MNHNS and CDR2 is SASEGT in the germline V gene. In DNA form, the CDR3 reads TGTGCCAGTAGTGTCCTCAGCGGGAGATGGGGAGATACGCAGTATTTT. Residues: CASSVLSGRWGDTQYF.

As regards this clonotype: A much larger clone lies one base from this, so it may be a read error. The CDR3 region is CASSEVGRLNIQNF. CDR3 coding DNA: TGTGCCAGCAGTGAAGTCGGCAGGTTAAACATTCAGAACTTC. V is TRBV6-1 and J is TRBJ2-4, with D uncertain. Looked up from germline, CDR1 is MNHNS and CDR2 is SASEGT. The CDR3 spans 14 residues.

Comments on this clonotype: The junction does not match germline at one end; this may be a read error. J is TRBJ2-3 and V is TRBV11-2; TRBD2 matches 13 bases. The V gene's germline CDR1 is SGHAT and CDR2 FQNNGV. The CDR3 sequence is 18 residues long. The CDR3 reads CASGLTTSGRAGRDMQYF. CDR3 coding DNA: TGTGCCAGCGGCTTAACTACTAGCGGGAGGGCGGGGCGAGATATGCAATATTTT.

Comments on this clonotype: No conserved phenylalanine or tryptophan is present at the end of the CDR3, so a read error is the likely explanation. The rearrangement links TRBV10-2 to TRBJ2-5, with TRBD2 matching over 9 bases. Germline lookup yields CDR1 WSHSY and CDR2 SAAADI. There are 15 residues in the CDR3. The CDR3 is CGSSESAGGGETQYS. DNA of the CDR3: TGCGGCAGCAGTGAGTCGGCGGGAGGGGGCGAGACCCAGTACTCC.

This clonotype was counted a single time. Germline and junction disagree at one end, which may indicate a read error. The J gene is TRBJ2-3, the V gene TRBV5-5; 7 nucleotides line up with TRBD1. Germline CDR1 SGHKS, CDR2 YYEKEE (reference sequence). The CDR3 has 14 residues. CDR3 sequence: CASSFSVGTDTQYF. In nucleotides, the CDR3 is TGTGCCAGCAGCTTTAGCGTTGGGACAGATACTCAGTATTTT. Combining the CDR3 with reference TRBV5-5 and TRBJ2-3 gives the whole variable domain DAGVTQSPTHLIKTRGQQVTLRCSPISGHKSVSWYQQVLGQGPQFIFQYYEKEERGRGNFPDRFSARQFPNYSSELNVNALLLGDSALYLCASSFSVGTDTQYFGPGTRLTVL.